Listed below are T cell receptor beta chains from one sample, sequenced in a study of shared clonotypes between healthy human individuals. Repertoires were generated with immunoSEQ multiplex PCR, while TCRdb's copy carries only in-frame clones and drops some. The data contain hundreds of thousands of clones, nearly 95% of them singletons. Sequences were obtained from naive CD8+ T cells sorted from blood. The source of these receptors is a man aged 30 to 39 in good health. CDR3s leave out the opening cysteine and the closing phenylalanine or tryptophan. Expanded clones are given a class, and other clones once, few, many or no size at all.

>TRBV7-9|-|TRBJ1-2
ASSSTLVTLSYGYT
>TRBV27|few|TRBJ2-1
ATTSGTSNEQF
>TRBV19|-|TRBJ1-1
ASSIGQGATEAF
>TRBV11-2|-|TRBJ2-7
ASTMYGIREQY
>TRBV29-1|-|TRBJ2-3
SVVEGTDTQY
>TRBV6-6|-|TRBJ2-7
ASSYSSGGGEQY
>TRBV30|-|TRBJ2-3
AWRGGVGPTDTQY
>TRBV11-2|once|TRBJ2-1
ASSLDRGTSGTFSDEQF
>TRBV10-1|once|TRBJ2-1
ASSAGQGDEQF
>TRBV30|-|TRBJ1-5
AWSTVGRGKPQH
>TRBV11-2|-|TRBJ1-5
ASSETGAENQPQH
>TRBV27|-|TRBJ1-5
ASSLTGHHQPQH
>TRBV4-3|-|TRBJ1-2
ASSQERGQGYGYT
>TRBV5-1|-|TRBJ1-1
ASSFRQATEAF
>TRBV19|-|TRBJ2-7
ASSISAVGNYEQY
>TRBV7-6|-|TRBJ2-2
ASSPGLAGELF
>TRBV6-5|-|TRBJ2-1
ASSRARTGGSEQF
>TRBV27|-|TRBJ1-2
ASSLSVGPQPKYGYT
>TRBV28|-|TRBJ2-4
ASSPDSVAKNIQY
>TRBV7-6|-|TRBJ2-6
AIRREKELPGANVLT
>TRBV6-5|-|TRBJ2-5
ASSYRTVETQY
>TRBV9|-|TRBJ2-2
ASSEGQGNTGELF
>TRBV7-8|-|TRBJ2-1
ASSSRDNNEQF
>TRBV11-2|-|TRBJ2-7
ASTEAGYKSYEQY
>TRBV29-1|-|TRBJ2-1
SVEDIGLAGVNEQF
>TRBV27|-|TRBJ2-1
ASSSRQSSYNEQF
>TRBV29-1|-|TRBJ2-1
SVVGAGVGNEQF
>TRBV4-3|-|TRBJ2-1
ASSQGWTSGADEQF
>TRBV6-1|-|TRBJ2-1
ASSEDLGSDEQF
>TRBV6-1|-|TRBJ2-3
ASRRLAGVVDTQY
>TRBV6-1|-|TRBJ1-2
ASSLYYGYT
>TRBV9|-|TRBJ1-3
ASSVDGLNGNTIY
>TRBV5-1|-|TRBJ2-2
ASGEEREVRVTTGELF
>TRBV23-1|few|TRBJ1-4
ASSPTNEKLF
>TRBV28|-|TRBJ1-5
ASMGRGSNQPQH
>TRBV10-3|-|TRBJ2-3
AISESAGGQRTDTQY
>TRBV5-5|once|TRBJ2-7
ASSLSSIDRVFYEQY
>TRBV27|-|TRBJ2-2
ASSPFPSGTGELF
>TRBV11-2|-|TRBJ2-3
ASSLASSTDTQY
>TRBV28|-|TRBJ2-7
ASSTGTGVFEQY
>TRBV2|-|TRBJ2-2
ASRRDSLAGELF
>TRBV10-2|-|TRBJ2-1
ASSEYKGLAVEQF
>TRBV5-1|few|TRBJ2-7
ASSLFADYEQY
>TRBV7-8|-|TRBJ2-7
ASSPIEKRELAGQY
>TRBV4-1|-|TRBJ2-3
ASSQPSGTSTDTQY
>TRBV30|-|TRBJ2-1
AWNAGSSGISSYNEQF
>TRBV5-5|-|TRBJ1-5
ASSFGRYSNQPQH
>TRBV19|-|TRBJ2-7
ARPTNPRDRVRAYEQY
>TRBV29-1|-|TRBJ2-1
SETSGSQDEQF
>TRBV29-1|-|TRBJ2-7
SVSNSQSLYEQY
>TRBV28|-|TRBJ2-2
ASSLAGNTGELF
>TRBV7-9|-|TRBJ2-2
ASSLVAGTGELF
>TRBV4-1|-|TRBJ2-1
ASSQATGPSDEQF
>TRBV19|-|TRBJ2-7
ASSIGQGDYEQY